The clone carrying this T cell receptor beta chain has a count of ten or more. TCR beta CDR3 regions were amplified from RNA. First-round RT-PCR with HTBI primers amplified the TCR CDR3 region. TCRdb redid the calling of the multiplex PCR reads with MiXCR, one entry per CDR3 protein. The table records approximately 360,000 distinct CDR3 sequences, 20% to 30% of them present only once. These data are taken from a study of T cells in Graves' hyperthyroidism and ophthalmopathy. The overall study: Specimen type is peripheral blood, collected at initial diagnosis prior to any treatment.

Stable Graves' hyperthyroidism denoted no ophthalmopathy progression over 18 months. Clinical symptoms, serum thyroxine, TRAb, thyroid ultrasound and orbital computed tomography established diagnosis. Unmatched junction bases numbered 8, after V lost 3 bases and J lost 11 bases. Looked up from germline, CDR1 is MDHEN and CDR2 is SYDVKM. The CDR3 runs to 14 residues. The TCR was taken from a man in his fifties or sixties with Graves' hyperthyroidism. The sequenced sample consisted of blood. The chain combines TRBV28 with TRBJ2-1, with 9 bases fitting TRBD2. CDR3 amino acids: CASSLVGGRVQQFF. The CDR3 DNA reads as TGTGCCAGCAGTTTGGTGGGCGGGAGGGTACAGCAGTTCTTC.